This T cell receptor beta chain was documented in a study of blood T cell repertoires in COVID-19 (dated by TCRdb to about 2020). Study-wide context: Samples covering the acute and convalescent phases of COVID-19 were provided by collaborators in the United States, Italy and Spain. The samples were drawn from the first 160 participants of the ongoing ImmuneRACE study and from 1,200 or so subjects provided by 6 global collaborators. Subjects who had been exposed to COVID-19, were actively infected with it, or had recovered from it provided the deeply sampled blood TCRbeta repertoires that made up the dataset. HLA class I and class II types, where available, came from metadata supplied by the sample provider rather than from assay-based typing. The prospective study material was composed of cDNA or gDNA derived from T cells, B-cell-depleted T cells, or PBMCs. A freely available public database, intended as a resource for researchers studying the immune response to SARS-CoV-2, is where the repertoires were released. A de-identified subject ID, COVID-19 status, age in years and sex were almost always included in the sample metadata. Points the paper makes about the study in general: How much clinical and demographic metadata was included differed by source and by participant, and the metadata was provided uncurated.

About this clone itself: Its antigen has not been determined. No much larger clone is present one base from it, and per-base qualities are unavailable.

Collaborating institutions collected whole blood in K2EDTA tubes following their own protocols. For TCRbeta analysis, collaborators shipped samples as frozen whole blood, isolated PBMCs, or DNA extracted from either of those sample types. The immunoSEQ Assay, a bias-controlled multiplex PCR, was used to amplify TCRbeta CDR3 regions from genomic DNA. In the paper's pipeline: The number of nucleated cells in each sample was estimated from the amplification of reference gene primers within the assay. Sequence reads were collapsed and filtered to measure the absolute abundance of every unique TCRbeta CDR3 rearrangement. Productive Simpson clonality was computed per sample as the square root of Simpson's diversity index over productive rearrangements. TCRdb took over this immuneACCESS table, retaining in-frame rearrangements with V and J assigned. Such tables are incomplete; in checked studies, under half of the missing clones stem from an unresolved V gene, and the remainder is unexplained. V, J and clone size are those of that table, while D and trimming were read from the DNA. In all, the sample holds about 310,000 clones, and about nine tenths of those were seen once. The top ten clonotypes cover 1% of the sample.

The germline ends are 16 bases apart after V is trimmed by 4 bases and J by 0 bases. CDR1 and CDR2 are read off the germline V gene as SGHDT and YYEEEE. Reading from cysteine to phenylalanine, the CDR3 counts 16 amino acids. The read is trimmed to its CDR3 DNA, 48 bases read in frame from base 1. The chain is encoded by TRBV5-6 joined to TRBJ1-2; 5 matching bases give a weak D call of TRBD1. The sample taken for sequencing was peripheral blood. This TCR was sampled from a man aged 45-65 years with active or convalescent COVID-19. The CDR3 region has the sequence CASSVGLSDANYGYTF. The DNA sequence is given as TGTGCCAGCAGCGTGGGACTCTCAGACGCTAACTATGGCTACACCTTC.